This T cell receptor beta chain was captured in a study of HIV-infected patients and healthy controls. TCRdb redid the calling of the 5' RACE reads with MiXCR, one entry per CDR3 protein. Of 50,000 to 80,000 distinct CDR3 sequences in the sample, 15% to 20% were seen once. This clonotype has ten or more counts. Germline CDR1 is SGHDN and CDR2 is FVKESK. Between the trimmed V and J ends, which lost 2 bases and 3 bases, there was a span of 7 bases. The CDR3 is 13 residues long. The origin of this receptor is a human donor in good health. The chain joins TRBV14 to TRBJ2-5; perhaps TRBD1 as D (6 bases). Material: CD4+ T cells from blood. As DNA, the CDR3 is TGTGCCAGCAGCCAAAACAGGGAAGAGACCCAGTACTTC. This translates into CASSQNREETQYF.